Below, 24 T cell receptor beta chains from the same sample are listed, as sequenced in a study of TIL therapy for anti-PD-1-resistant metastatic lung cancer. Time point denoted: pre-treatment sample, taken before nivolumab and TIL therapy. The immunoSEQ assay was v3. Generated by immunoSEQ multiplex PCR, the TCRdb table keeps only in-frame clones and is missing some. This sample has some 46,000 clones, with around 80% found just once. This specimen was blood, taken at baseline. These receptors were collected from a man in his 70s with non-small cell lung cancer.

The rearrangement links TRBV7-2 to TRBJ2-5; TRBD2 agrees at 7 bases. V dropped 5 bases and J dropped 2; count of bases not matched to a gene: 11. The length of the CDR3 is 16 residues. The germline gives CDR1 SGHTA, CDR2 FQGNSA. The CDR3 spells CASSRGASGLQETQYF. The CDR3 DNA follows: TGTGCCAGCAGCCGTGGGGCTAGCGGTCTTCAAGAGACCCAGTACTTC.

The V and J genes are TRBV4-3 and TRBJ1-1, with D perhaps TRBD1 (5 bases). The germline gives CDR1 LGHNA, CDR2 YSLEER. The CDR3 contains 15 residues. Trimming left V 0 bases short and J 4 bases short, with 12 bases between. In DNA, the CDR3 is TGCGCCAGCAGCCAAGATCCTCAGGGAGGCACTGAAGCTTTCTTT. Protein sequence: CASSQDPQGGTEAFF.

The CDR3 loop is CASSQDSGRANGELFF. The CDR3 nucleotides read TGTGCCAGCAGCCAAGACAGCGGGAGGGCCAACGGGGAGCTGTTTTTT. This chain uses TRBV4-2 with TRBJ2-2; 10 bases agree with TRBD2. Germline loops: CDR1 LGHNA, CDR2 YNFKEQ. CDR3 length equals 16 residues. Trimming took 0 bases from V and 7 from J; bases not matched to a gene: 5.

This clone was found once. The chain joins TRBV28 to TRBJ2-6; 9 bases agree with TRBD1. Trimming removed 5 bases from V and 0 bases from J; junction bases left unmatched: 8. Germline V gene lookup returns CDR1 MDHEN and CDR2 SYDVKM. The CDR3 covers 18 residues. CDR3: CASSTPGQGHSGANVLTF. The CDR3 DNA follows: TGTGCCAGCAGTACCCCGGGACAGGGCCACTCTGGGGCCAACGTCCTGACTTTC.

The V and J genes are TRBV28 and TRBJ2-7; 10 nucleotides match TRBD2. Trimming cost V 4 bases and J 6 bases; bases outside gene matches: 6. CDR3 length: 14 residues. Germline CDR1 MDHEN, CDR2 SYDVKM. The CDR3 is CASSSPSGSFEQYF. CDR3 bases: TGTGCCAGCAGTTCACCTAGCGGGAGTTTCGAGCAGTACTTC.

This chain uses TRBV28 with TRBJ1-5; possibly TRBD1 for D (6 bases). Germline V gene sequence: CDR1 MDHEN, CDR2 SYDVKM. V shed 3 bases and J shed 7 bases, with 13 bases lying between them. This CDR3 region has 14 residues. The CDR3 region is CASSLGQLRQPQHF. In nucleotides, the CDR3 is TGTGCCAGCAGTTTGGGACAACTTCGACAGCCCCAGCATTTT. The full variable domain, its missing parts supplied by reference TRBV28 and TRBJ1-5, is DVKVTQSSRYLVKRTGEKVFLECVQDMDHENMFWYRQDPGLGLRLIYFSYDVKMKEKGDIPEGYSVSREKKERFSLILESASTNQTSMYLCASSLGQLRQPQHFGDGTRLSIL.

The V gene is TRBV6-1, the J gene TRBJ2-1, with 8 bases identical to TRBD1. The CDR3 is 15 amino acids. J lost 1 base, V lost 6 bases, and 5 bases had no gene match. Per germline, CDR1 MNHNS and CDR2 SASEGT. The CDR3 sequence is CASSRDRGSYNEQFF. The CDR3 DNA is TGTGCCAGCAGCAGAGACAGGGGTTCCTACAATGAGCAGTTCTTC.

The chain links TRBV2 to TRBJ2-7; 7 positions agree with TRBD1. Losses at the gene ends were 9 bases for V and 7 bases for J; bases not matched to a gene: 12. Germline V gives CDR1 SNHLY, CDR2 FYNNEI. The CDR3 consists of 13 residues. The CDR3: CASLDRVHGEQYF. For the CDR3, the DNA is TGTGCCAGTTTAGACAGGGTGCATGGGGAGCAGTACTTC.

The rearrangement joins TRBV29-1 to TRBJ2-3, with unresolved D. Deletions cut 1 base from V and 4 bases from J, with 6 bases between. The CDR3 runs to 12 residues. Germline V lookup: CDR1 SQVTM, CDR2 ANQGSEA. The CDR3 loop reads CSVEGESDTQYF. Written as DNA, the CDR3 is TGCAGCGTTGAAGGAGAGTCAGATACGCAGTATTTT.

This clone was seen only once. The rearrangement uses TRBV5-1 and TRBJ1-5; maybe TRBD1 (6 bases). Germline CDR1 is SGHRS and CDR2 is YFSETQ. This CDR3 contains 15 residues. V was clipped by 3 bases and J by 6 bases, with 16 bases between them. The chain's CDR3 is CASSYQGSEGQPQHF. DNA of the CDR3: TGCGCCAGCAGCTACCAGGGGAGCGAGGGTCAGCCCCAGCATTTT.

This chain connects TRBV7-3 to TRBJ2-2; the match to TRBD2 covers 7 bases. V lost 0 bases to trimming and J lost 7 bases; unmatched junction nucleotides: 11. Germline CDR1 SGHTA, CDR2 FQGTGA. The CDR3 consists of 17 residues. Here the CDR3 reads CASSLTVGGRAGGELFF. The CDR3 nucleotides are TGTGCCAGCAGCTTAACTGTCGGTGGGAGGGCCGGCGGGGAGCTGTTTTTT.

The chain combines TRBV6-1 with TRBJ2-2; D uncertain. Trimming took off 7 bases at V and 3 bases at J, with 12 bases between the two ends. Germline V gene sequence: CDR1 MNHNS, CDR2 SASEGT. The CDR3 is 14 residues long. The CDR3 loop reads CASTAVADTGELFF. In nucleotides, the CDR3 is TGTGCCAGCACGGCGGTAGCCGACACCGGGGAGCTGTTTTTT.

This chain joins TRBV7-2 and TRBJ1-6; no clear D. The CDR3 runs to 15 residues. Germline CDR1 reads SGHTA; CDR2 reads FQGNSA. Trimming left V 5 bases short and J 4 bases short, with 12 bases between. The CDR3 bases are TGTGCCAGCAGCCTAGACGGGTTATATAATTCACCCCTCCACTTT. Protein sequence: CASSLDGLYNSPLHF.

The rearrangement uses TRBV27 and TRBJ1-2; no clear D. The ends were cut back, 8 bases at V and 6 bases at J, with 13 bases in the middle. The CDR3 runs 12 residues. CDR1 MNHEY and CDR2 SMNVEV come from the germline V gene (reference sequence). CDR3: CASWKTVDGYTF. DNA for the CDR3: TGTGCCAGCTGGAAAACAGTTGATGGCTACACCTTC.

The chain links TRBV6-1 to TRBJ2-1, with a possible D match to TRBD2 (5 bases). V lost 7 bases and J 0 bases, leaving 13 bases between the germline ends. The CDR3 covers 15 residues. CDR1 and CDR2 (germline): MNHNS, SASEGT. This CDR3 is CASIPWESSYNEQFF. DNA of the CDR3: TGTGCCAGCATCCCATGGGAGAGCTCCTACAATGAGCAGTTCTTC.

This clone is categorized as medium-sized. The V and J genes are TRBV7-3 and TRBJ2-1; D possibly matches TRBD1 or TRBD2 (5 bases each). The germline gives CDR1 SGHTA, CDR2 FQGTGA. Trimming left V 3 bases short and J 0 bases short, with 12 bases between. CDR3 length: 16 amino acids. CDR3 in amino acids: CASSFEGPSSYNEQFF. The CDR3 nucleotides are TGTGCCAGCAGCTTTGAGGGGCCTAGCTCCTACAATGAGCAGTTCTTC.

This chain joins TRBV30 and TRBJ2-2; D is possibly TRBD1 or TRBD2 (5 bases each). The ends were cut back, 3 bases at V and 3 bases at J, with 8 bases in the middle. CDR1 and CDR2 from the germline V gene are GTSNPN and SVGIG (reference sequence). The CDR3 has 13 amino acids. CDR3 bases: TGTGCCTGGAGCATGGGGGACACCGGGGAGCTGTTTTTT. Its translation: CAWSMGDTGELFF.

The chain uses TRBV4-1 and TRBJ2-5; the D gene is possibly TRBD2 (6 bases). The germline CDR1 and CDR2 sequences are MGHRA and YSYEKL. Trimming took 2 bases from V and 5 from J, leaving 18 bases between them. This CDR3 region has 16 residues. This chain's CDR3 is CASSQLHGTEKETQYF. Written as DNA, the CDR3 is TGCGCCAGCAGCCAATTACACGGGACTGAGAAGGAGACCCAGTACTTC.

The CDR3: CASSAGLAGGAQYF. The CDR3 DNA reads as TGTGCCAGCAGTGCGGGACTAGCGGGAGGAGCCCAGTACTTC. This chain links TRBV27 with TRBJ2-5, with 15 bases lining up with TRBD2. Per the germline V gene, CDR1 is MNHEY and CDR2 is SMNVEV (reference sequence). CDR3 length: 14 amino acids. The J segment lost 9 bases and the V segment lost 5 bases, leaving 4 bases of the junction unmatched.

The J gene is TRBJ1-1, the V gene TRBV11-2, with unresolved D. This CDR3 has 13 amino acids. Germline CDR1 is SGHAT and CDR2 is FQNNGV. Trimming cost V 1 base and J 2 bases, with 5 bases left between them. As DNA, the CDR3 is TGTGCCAGCAGCTTAGTATACAACACTGAAGCTTTCTTT. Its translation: CASSLVYNTEAFF.

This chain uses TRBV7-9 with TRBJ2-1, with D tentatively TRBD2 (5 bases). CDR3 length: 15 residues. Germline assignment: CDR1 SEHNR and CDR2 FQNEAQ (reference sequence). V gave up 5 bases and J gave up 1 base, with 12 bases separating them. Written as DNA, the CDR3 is TGTGCCAGCAGCCCCGGGGTAGCATCCTACAATGAGCAGTTCTTC. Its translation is CASSPGVASYNEQFF.

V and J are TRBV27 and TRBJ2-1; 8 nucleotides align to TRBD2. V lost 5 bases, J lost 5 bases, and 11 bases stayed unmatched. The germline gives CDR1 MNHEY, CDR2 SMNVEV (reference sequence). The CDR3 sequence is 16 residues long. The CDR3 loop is CASSPRGGDGHNEQFF. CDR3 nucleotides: TGTGCCAGCAGTCCCCGGGGGGGGGACGGCCACAATGAGCAGTTCTTC.

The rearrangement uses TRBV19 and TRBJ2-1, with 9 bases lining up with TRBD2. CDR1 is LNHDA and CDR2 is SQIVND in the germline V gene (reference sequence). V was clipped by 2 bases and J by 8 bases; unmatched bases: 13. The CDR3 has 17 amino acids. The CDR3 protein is CASSIKYGTSSGYEQFF. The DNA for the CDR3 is TGTGCCAGTAGTATAAAGTACGGGACTAGCAGTGGGTATGAGCAGTTCTTC.

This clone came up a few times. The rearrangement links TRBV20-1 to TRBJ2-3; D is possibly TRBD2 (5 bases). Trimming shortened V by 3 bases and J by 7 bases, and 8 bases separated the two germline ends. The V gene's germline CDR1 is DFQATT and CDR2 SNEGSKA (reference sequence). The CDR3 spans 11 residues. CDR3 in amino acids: CSARGSHTQYF. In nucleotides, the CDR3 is TGCAGTGCTAGGGGGAGCCATACGCAGTATTTT.